The 17 T cell receptor beta chains reported below all come from one sample, sequenced in a study of spatial heterogeneity in lung cancer (dated by TCRdb to the late 2010s). The library was produced with 5' RACE. The data were produced on a NextSeq 500. In-frame beta chains were kept once TCRdb had trimmed the public reads at Q25 with fastp and called clones with MiXCR. Records with the same CDR3 protein are collapsed into one entry carrying the most frequent genes and DNA. This sample holds thousands of distinct CDR3 sequences; 4% to 5.5% were observed only once. Clones ranked in the top ten supply around 30% of the sample. Per the publication, the time point label means: sample taken at primary tumor resection. Sequencing was performed on PBMCs, taken at surgery. Receptors were obtained from a male donor with early-stage non-small cell lung cancer.

This clonotype was observed at least ten times. The chain uses TRBV6-1 and TRBJ1-1; 7 bases map to TRBD1. In germline, CDR1 is MNHNS, CDR2 SASEGT. This CDR3 has 14 amino acids. V shed 5 bases and J 4 bases; nucleotides not matched to a gene: 7. CDR3 region: CASSRNRGGTEAFF. For the CDR3, the DNA is TGTGCCAGCAGTAGGAACAGGGGTGGCACTGAAGCTTTCTTT.

The chain links TRBV7-2 to TRBJ1-1; D perhaps matches TRBD1 (5 bases). Germline lookup yields CDR1 SGHTA and CDR2 FQGNSA. Trimming cost V 5 bases and J 10 bases, with 17 bases left between them. The CDR3 is made up of 13 amino acids. The CDR3 protein is CASSARGVGGAFF. CDR3 DNA: TGTGCCAGCAGCGCCCGGGGGGTCGGGGGAGCTTTCTTT.

CDR3: CASSPNVGTDTQYF. As DNA, the CDR3 is TGTGCCAGCTCACCCAACGTTGGCACAGATACGCAGTATTTT. The rearrangement uses TRBV18 and TRBJ2-3; D not resolved. The germline CDR1 and CDR2 sequences are KGHSH and LQKENI. Between the trimmed V and J ends, which lost 3 bases and 1 base, there was a span of 8 bases. The CDR3 consists of 14 residues.

This clonotype has a count of ten or more. The rearrangement joins TRBV12-3 or TRBV12-4 to TRBJ1-2; no reliable D call. The CDR3 has 11 amino acids. The ends were cut back, 7 bases at V and 4 bases at J, with 7 bases in the middle. This chain's CDR3 is CASTAGYGYTF. The DNA of the CDR3 is TGTGCCAGCACCGCGGGCTATGGCTACACCTTC.

In this sample, this clonotype turned up many times. This sequence joins TRBV28 and TRBJ1-5; tentatively, D is TRBD1 (5 bases). The CDR3 covers 18 residues. The germline gives CDR1 MDHEN, CDR2 SYDVKM. Trimming cost V 8 bases and J 7 bases, with 30 bases left between them. CDR3 sequence (DNA): TGTGCCAGCCAAAACCACCATGGCGCAGGGCTTCCAGGGCAGCCCCAGCATTTT. Encoded protein: CASQNHHGAGLPGQPQHF.

This clonotype was observed many times. The J gene is TRBJ2-5, the V gene TRBV20-1; D may correspond to TRBD1 or TRBD2 (5 bases each). The CDR3 has 13 amino acids. V lost 3 bases to trimming and J lost 7 bases, with 15 bases between them. CDR1 is DFQATT and CDR2 is SNEGSKA in the germline V gene (reference sequence). The CDR3: CSASVGTWGTQYF. The CDR3 DNA follows: TGCAGTGCTAGTGTGGGGACCTGGGGGACCCAGTACTTC.

Only one count was recorded for this clonotype. This may be a read error: a much more frequent sequence differs by one nucleotide. CDR3 coding DNA: TGCGCCAGCAGCTTGGACGGGAACTACGATCAGTACGTC. Amino acid sequence: CASSLDGNYDQYV. J is TRBJ2-7 and V is TRBV5-1; D is perhaps TRBD2 (5 bases). The CDR3 is made up of 13 amino acids. Germline loops: CDR1 SGHRS, CDR2 YFSETQ.

This clonotype is medium-sized (0.01 to 0.1%). This chain connects TRBV2 to TRBJ1-6; 8 nucleotides agree with TRBD1. Germline assignment: CDR1 SNHLY and CDR2 FYNNEI. The CDR3 spans 14 residues. The trim removed 6 bases at V and 8 bases at J, leaving 6 bases unmatched. The CDR3 DNA reads TGTGCCAGCAGAAGACAGGGGTTGGATTCACCCCTCCACTTT. It codes for CASRRQGLDSPLHF.

This clonotype occurred a few times. This chain links TRBV2 with TRBJ1-1; TRBD1 might be the D (5 bases). V shed 8 bases and J shed 0 bases, with 13 bases lying between them. Looked up from germline, CDR1 is SNHLY and CDR2 is FYNNEI. The length of the CDR3 is 14 residues. For the CDR3, the DNA is TGTGCCAGCCAAGGGAGAGGGGTGAACACTGAAGCTTTCTTT. Its translation: CASQGRGVNTEAFF. The full variable domain, with the rest looked up from reference TRBV2 and TRBJ1-1, is EPEVTQTPSHQVTQMGQEVILRCVPISNHLYFYWYRQILGQKVEFLVSFYNNEISEKSEIFDDQFSVERPDGSNFTLKIRSTKLEDSAMYFCASQGRGVNTEAFFGQGTRLTVV.

This clonotype was counted many times. This chain links TRBV12-3 or TRBV12-4 with TRBJ1-3; 7 positions match TRBD1. V trimming: 5 bases; J trimming: 4 bases; junction bases outside the gene matches: 5. The CDR3 has 14 residues. The CDR3 DNA is TGTGCCAGCAGTCCGACAGGGTCAGGAAACACCATATATTTT. It specifies CASSPTGSGNTIYF.

This clonotype was seen many times. The V call is TRBV10-3, the J call TRBJ2-2; D is uncertain. V was shortened by 6 bases and J by 5 bases, with 10 bases between the two germline ends. Germline V gene lookup returns CDR1 ENHRY and CDR2 SYGVKD. The CDR3 loop spans 13 amino acids. In DNA, the CDR3 is TGTGCCATCAGGGACCCGAGGACCGGGGAGCTGTTTTTT. Residues: CAIRDPRTGELFF.

This clonotype was observed many times. The V gene is TRBV27, the J gene TRBJ2-5, with D possibly being TRBD1 (5 bases). Trimming took 6 bases from V and 5 from J, leaving 19 bases between them. Germline CDR1 and CDR2: MNHEY and SMNVEV (reference sequence). CDR3 size: 15 residues. CDR3 nucleotides: TGTGCCAGCAGCAAGGGTCCCCTAAAGGGGGAGACCCAGTACTTC. It encodes CASSKGPLKGETQYF.

This clonotype occurred many times. The rearrangement links TRBV7-2 to TRBJ1-4; 8 positions agree with TRBD1. The CDR3 is 15 residues long. V was pared by 5 bases and J by 8 bases, with 10 bases of the junction left unmatched. CDR1 is SGHTA, CDR2 FQGNSA, per germline. Written as DNA, the CDR3 is TGTGCCAGCAGCACAGGGGGGAAGGGTCAAGAAAAACTGTTTTTT. Residues: CASSTGGKGQEKLFF. Drawing the rest from reference TRBV7-2 and TRBJ1-4, the complete variable domain is GAGVSQSPSNKVTEKGKDVELRCDPISGHTALYWYRQSLGQGLEFLIYFQGNSAPDKSGLPSDRFSAERTGGSVSTLTIQRTQQEDSAVYLCASSTGGKGQEKLFFGSGTQLSVL.

In regard to this clonotype: Since a much larger clone is just one base distant, this may be a read error. The V call is TRBV5-6, the J call TRBJ2-5; D may be TRBD1 or TRBD2 (5 bases each). Trimming stripped 7 bases from V and 5 bases from J, with 18 bases between. Germline V gene data show CDR1 as SGHDT and CDR2 as YYEEEE. The CDR3 runs 14 residues. The DNA for the CDR3 is TGTGCCAGCGCAAACCGGGACCTATCTGAGACCCAGTACTTC. Encoded protein: CASANRDLSETQYF.

This clonotype was recorded at least ten times. The V and J genes are TRBV6-5 and TRBJ1-2; the D gene is possibly TRBD1 (6 bases). The V gene lost 6 bases and the J gene lost 8 bases, with 28 bases spanning the gap. The CDR3 is 17 residues long. The V gene's germline CDR1 is MNHEY and CDR2 SVGAGI. Here the CDR3 reads CASSRRQEPSLFRGYTF. The CDR3, as DNA: TGTGCCAGCAGCCGACGACAGGAGCCCTCCCTTTTTCGGGGCTACACCTTC.

This clonotype is categorized as large. The CDR3 loop reads CASRTGNTGELFF. DNA of the CDR3: TGTGCCAGCAGGACAGGGAACACCGGGGAGCTGTTTTTT. J is TRBJ2-2 and V is TRBV2; TRBD1 is a possible D gene (6 bases). From germline, CDR1 is SNHLY and CDR2 FYNNEI. CDR3 length: 13 residues. V was clipped by 6 bases and J by 1 base, with 6 bases between them.

V gene TRBV10-3 combines with J gene TRBJ1-1; D call uncertain. The V end was cut by 6 bases, the J end by 6 bases, with 23 bases between. Germline V gene data show CDR1 as ENHRY and CDR2 as SYGVKD. The CDR3 is 16 amino acids. The CDR3 coding sequence is TGTGCCATCAGGGGAGCATTCCAGACCCCCGGGTCTGAAGCTTTCTTT. Residues: CAIRGAFQTPGSEAFF.